The 24 T cell receptor beta chains below come from one sample, sequenced in a study of graft-versus-host responses after intestinal transplantation. Profiling relied on immunoSEQ multiplex PCR, and the TCRdb table lists in-frame clones only, not all of them. This sample has tens of thousands of clones, with 90% found just once. Antigen specificity for these receptors is unknown. This specimen consisted of unstimulated CD8+ T cells sorted from spleen or lymph node cells, obtained before transplant. These TCRs come from a human donor who was the organ donor for an intestinal transplant.

This clone showed up just once. V gene TRBV7-9 combines with J gene TRBJ2-2; no reliable D call. Trimming pared 10 bases from V and 0 bases from J, leaving 18 bases between. The germline V gene encodes CDR1 SEHNR and CDR2 FQNEAQ (reference sequence). The CDR3 sequence is 16 residues long. The CDR3 is CATRIMRETNTGELFF. DNA of the CDR3: TGTGCCACCCGCATCATGAGAGAGACGAACACCGGGGAGCTGTTTTTT.

This chain links TRBV29-1 with TRBJ2-7; maybe TRBD1 (5 bases). The CDR3 length is 13 residues. Germline CDR1 and CDR2: SQVTM and ANQGSEA. The germline V and J ends were trimmed by 4 bases and 4 bases, with 14 bases remaining between them. CDR3 DNA: TGCAGCGTTGTACAGGATGGCAGTTACGAGCAGTACGTC. Protein: CSVVQDGSYEQYV.

The chain recombines TRBV7-9 with TRBJ1-1; no clear D. The CDR3 runs 12 residues. Germline V CDR1 and CDR2: SEHNR, FQNEAQ (reference sequence). V was shortened by 2 bases and J by 6 bases, with 7 bases between the two germline ends. This CDR3 is CASSLISPEAFF. CDR3 nucleotides: TGTGCCAGCAGCTTAATCAGTCCTGAAGCTTTCTTT.

The sample holds a few counts of this clone. Here the CDR3 reads CASSAGGGEQYV. Written as DNA, the CDR3 is TGCGCCAGCAGCGCGGGGGGGGGCGAGCAGTACGTC. This chain uses TRBV10-2 with TRBJ2-7, with 9 bases matching TRBD2. V was pared by 6 bases and J by 6 bases, with 3 bases of the junction left unmatched. Per germline, CDR1 WSHSY and CDR2 SAAADI. The CDR3 consists of 12 residues.

The genes are TRBV29-1 and TRBJ2-3; D gene unclear. CDR3 length: 13 residues. V was pared by 4 bases and J by 1 base, with 9 bases between. Germline V lookup: CDR1 SQVTM, CDR2 ANQGSEA. CDR3 protein: CSVVIGGTDTQYF. CDR3 in DNA: TGCAGCGTTGTAATCGGAGGCACAGATACGCAGTATTTT.

This chain uses TRBV10-2 with TRBJ2-3; a weak D match, TRBD2 (5 bases). This CDR3 has 13 residues. In germline, CDR1 is WSHSY, CDR2 SAAADI. Trimming pared 4 bases from V and 0 bases from J, leaving 5 bases between. CDR3 sequence (DNA): TGCGCCAGCAGTGGAGGGAGCACAGATACGCAGTATTTT. Translating it yields CASSGGSTDTQYF.

In DNA, the CDR3 is TGTGCCAGCAGCTTAGCCGGCCAGGGCGGCACTAGCACAGATACGCAGTATTTT. Its protein is CASSLAGQGGTSTDTQYF. The chain joins TRBV13 to TRBJ2-3, with TRBD1 as a possible D gene (5 bases). V was pared by 1 base and J by 0 bases, with 17 bases between. The CDR3 extends over 18 amino acids. CDR1 is PRHDT, CDR2 FYEKMQ, per germline (reference sequence).

This sequence joins TRBV4-3 and TRBJ1-3; D not resolved. Deletions cut 1 base from V and 1 base from J, with 8 bases between. CDR1 LGHNA and CDR2 YSLEER come from the germline V gene. This CDR3 region has 15 residues. This chain's CDR3 is CASSQGRQSGNTIYF. The DNA for the CDR3 is TGCGCCAGCAGCCAAGGTCGACAATCTGGAAACACCATATATTTT.

V usage is TRBV4-2 and J usage is TRBJ1-2, with D unclear. V gave up 3 bases and J gave up 6 bases, with 23 bases separating them. The CDR3 is 17 residues long. Germline V CDR1 and CDR2: LGHNA, YNFKEQ. The CDR3 sequence: CASSQIPLTSSSHGYTF. The CDR3, as DNA: TGTGCCAGCAGCCAGATCCCCTTAACCTCTTCGAGCCATGGCTACACCTTC.

The chain is built from TRBV2 and TRBJ1-1, with TRBD1 matching over 8 bases. CDR1 SNHLY and CDR2 FYNNEI come from the germline V gene. The CDR3 is 16 amino acids. J lost 6 bases, V lost 7 bases, and 16 bases had no gene match. The CDR3 coding sequence is TGTGCCAGCACCCCTCCGTACTTACAGGGGGTAGCTGAAGCTTTCTTT. It codes for CASTPPYLQGVAEAFF.

The rearrangement joins TRBV27 to TRBJ2-3; 8 bases align to TRBD1. The CDR3 contains 16 residues. Unmatched junction bases numbered 8, after V lost 4 bases and J lost 2 bases. CDR1 and CDR2 (germline): MNHEY, SMNVEV (reference sequence). The CDR3 spells CASSSRQGPYTDTQYF. In nucleotides, the CDR3 is TGTGCCAGCAGTTCACGACAGGGGCCTTACACAGATACGCAGTATTTT.

This clone has more than one count but fewer than ten. In nucleotides, the CDR3 is TGTGCCAGCAGTCTAGATGAGAACACTGAAGCTTTCTTT. Protein product: CASSLDENTEAFF. The rearrangement joins TRBV6-4 to TRBJ1-1; the D is unclear. Germline CDR1 MRHNA, CDR2 SNTAGT. V was cut by 5 bases and J by 1 base, with 8 bases left in between. The CDR3 has 13 residues.

This clone has a single count. J is TRBJ2-3 and V is TRBV28; the match to TRBD2 covers 8 bases. Per the germline V gene, CDR1 is MDHEN and CDR2 is SYDVKM. V lost 5 bases to trimming and J lost 6 bases; unmatched junction nucleotides: 16. This CDR3 spans 17 amino acids. This CDR3 is CASSQPLEGLVDDTQYF. The CDR3 DNA reads as TGTGCCAGCAGTCAACCCCTTGAGGGACTAGTCGATGATACGCAGTATTTT.

V gene TRBV27 combines with J gene TRBJ1-2, with D perhaps matching TRBD1 (6 bases). Trimming stripped 6 bases from V and 3 bases from J, with 8 bases between. The CDR3 consists of 12 residues. Per the germline V gene, CDR1 is MNHEY and CDR2 is SMNVEV (reference sequence). In nucleotides, the CDR3 is TGTGCCAGCAGCGGACAGTACTATGGCTACACCTTC. This encodes CASSGQYYGYTF.

To note about this clone: The sample contains more than one DNA sequence encoding this CDR3. This rearrangement joins TRBV19 to TRBJ1-2; 9 bases fit TRBD1. The CDR3 spans 14 residues. Losses at the gene ends were 4 bases for V and 4 bases for J; bases not matched to a gene: 4. From germline, CDR1 is LNHDA and CDR2 SQIVND (reference sequence). The CDR3 nucleotides read TGTGCCAGTAGTAGCCCGGGACAGGGCTATGGCTACACCTTC. Amino acids: CASSSPGQGYGYTF.

The V call is TRBV30, the J call TRBJ2-3, with D possibly matching TRBD2 (5 bases). The germline V gene encodes CDR1 GTSNPN and CDR2 SVGIG (reference sequence). Trimming took off 3 bases at V and 4 bases at J, with 20 bases between the two ends. The CDR3 covers 16 residues. CDR3 sequence: CAWRTHPPSSSDTQYF. CDR3 nucleotide sequence: TGTGCCTGGAGGACGCACCCCCCTTCTAGCTCAGATACGCAGTATTTT.

The V gene is TRBV28, the J gene TRBJ2-1; 12 positions agree with TRBD2. Germline lookup yields CDR1 MDHEN and CDR2 SYDVKM. The length of the CDR3 is 15 residues. V was clipped by 6 bases and J by 8 bases; unmatched bases: 8. The CDR3 here is CASSSRTSGAYEQFF. CDR3 sequence (DNA): TGTGCCAGCAGCTCCCGGACTAGCGGGGCGTATGAGCAGTTCTTC.

The genes are TRBV18 and TRBJ2-3; tentatively, D is TRBD1 (6 bases). Trimming shortened V by 1 base and J by 6 bases, and 11 bases separated the two germline ends. The germline V gene has CDR1 KGHSH and CDR2 LQKENI. The CDR3 is 14 residues long. CDR3 bases: TGTGCCAGCTCACCACGGACAGAGGATGATACGCAGTATTTT. Protein: CASSPRTEDDTQYF.

V and J are TRBV5-8 and TRBJ2-5; 7 positions match TRBD2. V lost 3 bases to trimming and J lost 4 bases; unmatched junction nucleotides: 9. The CDR3 contains 15 residues. The germline V gene has CDR1 SGHTS and CDR2 YDEGEE. Here the CDR3 reads CASSSTGLGRETQYF. CDR3 DNA: TGTGCCAGCAGCTCGACTGGACTAGGTCGAGAGACCCAGTACTTC.

The chain combines TRBV5-8 with TRBJ1-1; D is uncertain. Trimming removed 0 bases from V and 1 base from J, with 10 bases in between. The CDR3 runs 15 residues. The germline V gene encodes CDR1 SGHTS and CDR2 YDEGEE. CDR3 bases: TGTGCCAGCAGCTTGGTTATGGAGCCGAACACTGAAGCTTTCTTT. Its protein product is CASSLVMEPNTEAFF.

The chain links TRBV6-5 to TRBJ1-5, with 7 bases fitting TRBD1. Germline lookup yields CDR1 MNHEY and CDR2 SVGAGI. With 4 bases clipped from V and 0 bases from J, the junction kept 3 bases outside the gene matches. The CDR3 has 15 amino acids. The CDR3 DNA reads TGTGCCAGCAGTTTACAGGGGCATAGCAATCAGCCCCAGCATTTT. Amino acid sequence: CASSLQGHSNQPQHF.

The chain carries TRBV18 and TRBJ2-2; 10 nucleotides agree with TRBD2. CDR3 length equals 19 residues. Germline assignment: CDR1 KGHSH and CDR2 LQKENI. After removal of 3 bases from V and 4 bases from J, the junction contained 14 bases not matched to a gene. The CDR3 DNA follows: TGTGCCAGCTCACCGAGGACTAGCGGCGCTACCATTGTCACCGGGGAGCTGTTTTTT. It translates to CASSPRTSGATIVTGELFF.

The genes are TRBV6-5 and TRBJ2-6, with D tentatively TRBD1 (5 bases). Looked up from germline, CDR1 is MNHEY and CDR2 is SVGAGI. Trimming removed 5 bases at V and 1 base at J, with 9 bases between. The CDR3 is made up of 15 amino acids. CDR3 bases: TGTGCCAGCAGTGCCGGACAATCTGGGGCCAACGTCCTGACTTTC. Translating gives CASSAGQSGANVLTF.

In its sample, this clone was seen a few times. The chain recombines TRBV4-2 with TRBJ1-1; 9 bases are a match to TRBD1. The ends lost 0 bases at V and 3 bases at J; junction bases unmatched: 2. The CDR3 sequence is 15 residues long. In germline, CDR1 is LGHNA, CDR2 YNFKEQ. The CDR3 loop reads CASSQDTGGYTEAFF. The CDR3 DNA is TGTGCCAGCAGCCAAGATACAGGGGGCTACACTGAAGCTTTCTTT.